The subject of this entry is one T cell receptor beta chain. Its antigen is unknown. In germline, CDR1 is KGHSH, CDR2 LQKENI. There are 17 residues in the CDR3. Losses at the gene ends were 2 bases for V and 8 bases for J; bases not matched to a gene: 10. This sample was taken from a study of regulatory T cells in long-lasting Graves disease. The sample's time point: persistent/refractory GD, antithyroid drugs over 5 years with positive TRAb. PBMC RNA was the source of the TCR library. Broader study findings: Sampling was limited to peripheral blood rather than thyroid tissue.

Construction of the TCR beta libraries employed iRepertoire HTBI primers in conjunction with Arm-PCR of CDR3 regions. TCRdb re-called the multiplex PCR reads with MiXCR, one entry per CDR3 protein. The profile shows a few hundred thousand distinct CDR3 sequences, 23% of them singletons. The sample was peripheral blood mononuclear cells (PBMCs), taken when the disease was refractory, from a patient treated with antithyroid drugs. The clonotype originates from a female donor with Graves disease. The chain uses TRBV18 and TRBJ2-1, with TRBD2 matching 12 bases. CDR3 nucleotides: TGTGCCAGCTCACCATTACTCTCTAGCGGGAGGGACCATGAGCAGTTCTTC. Amino acid sequence: CASSPLLSSGRDHEQFF.